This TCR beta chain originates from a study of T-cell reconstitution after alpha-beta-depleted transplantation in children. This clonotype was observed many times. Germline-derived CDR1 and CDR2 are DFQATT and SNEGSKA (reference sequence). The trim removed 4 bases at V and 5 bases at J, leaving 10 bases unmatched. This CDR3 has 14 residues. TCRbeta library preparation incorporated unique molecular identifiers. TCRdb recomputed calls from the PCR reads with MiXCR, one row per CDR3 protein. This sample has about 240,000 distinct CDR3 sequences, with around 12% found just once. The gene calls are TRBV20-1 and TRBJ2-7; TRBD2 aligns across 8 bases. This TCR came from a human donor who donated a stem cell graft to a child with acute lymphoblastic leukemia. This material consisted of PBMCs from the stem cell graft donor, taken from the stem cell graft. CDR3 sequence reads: CSATRSGSTHEQYF. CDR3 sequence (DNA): TGCAGTGCTACCCGGAGCGGGAGTACCCACGAGCAGTACTTC.